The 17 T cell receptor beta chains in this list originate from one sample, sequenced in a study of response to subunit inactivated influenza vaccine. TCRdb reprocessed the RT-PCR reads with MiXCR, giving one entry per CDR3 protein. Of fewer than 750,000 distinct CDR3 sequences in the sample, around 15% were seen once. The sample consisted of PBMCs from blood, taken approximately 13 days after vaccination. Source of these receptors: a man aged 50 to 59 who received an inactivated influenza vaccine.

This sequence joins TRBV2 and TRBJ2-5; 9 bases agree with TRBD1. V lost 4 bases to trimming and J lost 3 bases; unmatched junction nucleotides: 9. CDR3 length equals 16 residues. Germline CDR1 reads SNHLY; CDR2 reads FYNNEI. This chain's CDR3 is CASSAPLTGGEETQYF. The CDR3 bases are TGTGCCAGCAGTGCCCCATTGACAGGGGGAGAAGAGACCCAGTACTTC.

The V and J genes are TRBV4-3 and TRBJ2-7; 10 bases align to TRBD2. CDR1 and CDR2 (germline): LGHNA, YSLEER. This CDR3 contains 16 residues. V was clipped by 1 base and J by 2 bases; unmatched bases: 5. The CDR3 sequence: CASSQAPLAGAYEQYF. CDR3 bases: TGCGCCAGCAGCCAAGCCCCGCTAGCGGGAGCCTACGAGCAGTACTTC.

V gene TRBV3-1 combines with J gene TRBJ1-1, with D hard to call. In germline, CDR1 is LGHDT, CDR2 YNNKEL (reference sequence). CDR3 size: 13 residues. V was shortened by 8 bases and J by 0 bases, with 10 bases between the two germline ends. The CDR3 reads CASRSVMNTEAFF. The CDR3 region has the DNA TGTGCCAGCCGGTCCGTTATGAACACTGAAGCTTTCTTT.

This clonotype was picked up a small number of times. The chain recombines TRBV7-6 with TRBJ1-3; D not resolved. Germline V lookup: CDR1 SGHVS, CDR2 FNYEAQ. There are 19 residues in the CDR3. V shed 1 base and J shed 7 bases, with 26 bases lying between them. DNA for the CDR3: TGTGCCAGCAGCTTAGATGCAGCTAAGGCGTTTGGTCGTGGGAACACCATATATTTT. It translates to CASSLDAAKAFGRGNTIYF. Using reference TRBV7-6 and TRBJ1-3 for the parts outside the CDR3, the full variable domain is GAGVSQSPRYKVTKRGQDVALRCDPISGHVSLYWYRQALGQGPEFLTYFNYEAQQDKSGLPNDRFSAERPEGSISTLTIQRTEQRDSAMYRCASSLDAAKAFGRGNTIYFGEGSWLTVV.

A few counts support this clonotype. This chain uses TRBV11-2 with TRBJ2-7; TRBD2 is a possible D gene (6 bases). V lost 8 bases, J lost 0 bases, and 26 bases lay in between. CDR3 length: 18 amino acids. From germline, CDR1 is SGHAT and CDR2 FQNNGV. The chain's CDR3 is CASGWDLHTGLSSYEQYF. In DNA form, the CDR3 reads TGTGCCAGCGGTTGGGACCTCCACACGGGACTTAGCTCCTACGAGCAGTACTTC.

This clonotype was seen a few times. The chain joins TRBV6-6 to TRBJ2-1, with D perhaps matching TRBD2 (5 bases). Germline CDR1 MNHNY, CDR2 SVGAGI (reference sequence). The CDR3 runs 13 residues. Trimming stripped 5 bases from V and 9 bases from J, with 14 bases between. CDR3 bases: TGTGCCAGCAGTCACCAACTAGTTAGTGAGCAGTTCTTC. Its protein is CASSHQLVSEQFF.

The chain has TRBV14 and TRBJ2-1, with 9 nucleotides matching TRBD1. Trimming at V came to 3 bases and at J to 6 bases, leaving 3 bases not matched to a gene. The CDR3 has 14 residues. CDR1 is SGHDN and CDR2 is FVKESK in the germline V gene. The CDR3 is CASSQLDRGNEQFF. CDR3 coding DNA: TGTGCCAGCAGCCAGCTGGACAGGGGCAATGAGCAGTTCTTC.

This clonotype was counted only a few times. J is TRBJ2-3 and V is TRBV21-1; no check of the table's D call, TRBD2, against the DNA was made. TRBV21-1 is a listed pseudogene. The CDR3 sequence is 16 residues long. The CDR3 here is CASSQGLVGQEDTQYF. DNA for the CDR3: TGTGCCAGCAGCCAGGGACTAGTAGGTCAGGAAGATACGCAGTATTTT.

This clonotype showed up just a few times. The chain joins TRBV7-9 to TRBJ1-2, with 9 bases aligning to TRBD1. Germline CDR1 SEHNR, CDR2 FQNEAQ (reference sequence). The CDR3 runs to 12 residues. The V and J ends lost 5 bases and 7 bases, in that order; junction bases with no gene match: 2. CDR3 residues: CASSKQGAGYTF. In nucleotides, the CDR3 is TGTGCCAGCAGCAAACAGGGGGCTGGCTACACCTTC.

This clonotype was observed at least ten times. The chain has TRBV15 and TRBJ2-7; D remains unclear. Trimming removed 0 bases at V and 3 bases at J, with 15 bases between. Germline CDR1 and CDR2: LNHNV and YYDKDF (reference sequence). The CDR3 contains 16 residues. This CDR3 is CATSRDKGSRYYEQYF. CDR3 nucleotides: TGTGCCACCAGCAGAGATAAGGGATCCCGCTACTACGAGCAGTACTTC.

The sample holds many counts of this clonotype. CDR3 nucleotides: TGTGCCAGCAGCTCTTATTCAGGTGCCGTTCGCCAAGAGACCCAGTACTTC. Translated: CASSSYSGAVRQETQYF. V usage is TRBV7-9 and J usage is TRBJ2-5; D call uncertain. The CDR3 has 17 amino acids. Trimming took 4 bases from V and 1 from J, leaving 19 bases between them. Germline V lookup: CDR1 SEHNR, CDR2 FQNEAQ (reference sequence).

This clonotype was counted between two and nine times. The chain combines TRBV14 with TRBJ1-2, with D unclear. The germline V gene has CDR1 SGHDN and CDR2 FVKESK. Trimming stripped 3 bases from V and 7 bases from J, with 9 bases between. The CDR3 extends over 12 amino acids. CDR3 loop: CASSHQGVGYTF. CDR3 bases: TGTGCCAGCAGCCACCAAGGAGTTGGCTACACCTTC.

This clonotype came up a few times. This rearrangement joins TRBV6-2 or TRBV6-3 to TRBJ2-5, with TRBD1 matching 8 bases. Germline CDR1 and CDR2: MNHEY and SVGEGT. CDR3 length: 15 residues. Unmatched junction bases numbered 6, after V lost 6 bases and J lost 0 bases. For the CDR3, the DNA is TGTGCCAGCAGACGCGACAGGGGTTACCAAGAGACCCAGTACTTC. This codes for CASRRDRGYQETQYF.

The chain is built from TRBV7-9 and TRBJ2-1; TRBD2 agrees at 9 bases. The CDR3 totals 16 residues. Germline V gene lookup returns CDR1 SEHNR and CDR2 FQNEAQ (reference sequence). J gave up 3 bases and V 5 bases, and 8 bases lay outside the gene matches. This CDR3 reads CASSTGTSRLYNEQFF. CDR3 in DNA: TGTGCCAGCAGCACCGGGACTAGCAGACTCTACAATGAGCAGTTCTTC. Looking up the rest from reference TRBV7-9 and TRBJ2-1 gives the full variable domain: DTGVSQNPRHKITKRGQNVTFRCDPISEHNRLYWYRQTLGQGPEFLTYFQNEAQLEKSRLLSDRFSAERPKGSFSTLEIQRTEQGDSAMYLCASSTGTSRLYNEQFFGPGTRLTVL.

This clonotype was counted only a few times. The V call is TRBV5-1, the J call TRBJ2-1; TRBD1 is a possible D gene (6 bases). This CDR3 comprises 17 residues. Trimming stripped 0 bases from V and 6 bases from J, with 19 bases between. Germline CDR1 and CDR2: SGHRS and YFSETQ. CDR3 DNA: TGCGCCAGCAGCTTGGTTCCCCAGGGGTCTAGCTTCAATGAGCAGTTCTTC. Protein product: CASSLVPQGSSFNEQFF.

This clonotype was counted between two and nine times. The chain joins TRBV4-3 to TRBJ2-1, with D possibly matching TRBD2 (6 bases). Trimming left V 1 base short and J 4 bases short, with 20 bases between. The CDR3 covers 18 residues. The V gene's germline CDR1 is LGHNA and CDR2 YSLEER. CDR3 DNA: TGCGCCAGCAGCCAAGGTCAGGGACTCACTAGAGCATACAATGAGCAGTTCTTC. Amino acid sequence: CASSQGQGLTRAYNEQFF.

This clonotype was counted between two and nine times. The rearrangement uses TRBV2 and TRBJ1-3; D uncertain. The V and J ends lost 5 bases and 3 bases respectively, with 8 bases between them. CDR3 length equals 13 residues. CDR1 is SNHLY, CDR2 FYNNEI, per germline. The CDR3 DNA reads TGTGCCAGCAGTATCGGCGATGGAAACACCATATATTTT. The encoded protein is CASSIGDGNTIYF. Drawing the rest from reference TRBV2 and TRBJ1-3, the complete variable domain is EPEVTQTPSHQVTQMGQEVILRCVPISNHLYFYWYRQILGQKVEFLVSFYNNEISEKSEIFDDQFSVERPDGSNFTLKIRSTKLEDSAMYFCASSIGDGNTIYFGEGSWLTVV.